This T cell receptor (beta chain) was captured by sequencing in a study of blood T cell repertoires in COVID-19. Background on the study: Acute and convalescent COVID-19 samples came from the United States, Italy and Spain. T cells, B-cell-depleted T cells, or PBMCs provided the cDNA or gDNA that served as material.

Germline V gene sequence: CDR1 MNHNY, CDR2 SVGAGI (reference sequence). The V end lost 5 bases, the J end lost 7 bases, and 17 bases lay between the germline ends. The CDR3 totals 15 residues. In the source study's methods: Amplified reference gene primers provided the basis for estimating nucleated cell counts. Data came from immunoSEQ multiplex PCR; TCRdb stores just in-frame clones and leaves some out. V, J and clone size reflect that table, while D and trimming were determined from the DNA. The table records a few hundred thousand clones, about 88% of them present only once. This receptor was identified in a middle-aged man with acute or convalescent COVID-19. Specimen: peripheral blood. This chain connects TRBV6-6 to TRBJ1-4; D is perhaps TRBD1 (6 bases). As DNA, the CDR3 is TGTGCCAGCAGTAACCCCCAGGGAGGGGGTGAAAAACTGTTTTTT. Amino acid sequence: CASSNPQGGGEKLFF.